The clone carrying this T cell receptor beta chain has more than one count but fewer than ten. The entry originates in a study of blood T cell repertoires in COVID-19. Residents of 24 US areas, aged roughly 18 to 89 years, made up the participants. This CDR3 has 14 residues. J was trimmed by 11 bases and V by 11 bases; bases with no gene match: 16. Germline CDR1 reads LNHDA; CDR2 reads SQIVND (reference sequence). In the study's own analysis: Nucleated cell counts were estimated from reference gene primer amplification. The data were produced by immunoSEQ multiplex PCR, yet TCRdb's version contains in-frame clones alone and is incomplete. That table furnishes V, J and clone size, whereas the DNA furnished D and trimming. Found here are roughly 500,000 clones, more than 75% of them singletons; the top ten hold approximately 2%.

V is TRBV19 and J is TRBJ1-5; TRBD1 aligns across 9 bases. Sample: PBMCs or T cells enriched from blood (not recorded which). This clonotype originated in a woman aged 40 to 55 who had recovered from COVID-19. The CDR3 DNA reads as TGTGCCTCGAACCGGGACAGGGATTCCGCAGCCCAGCATTTT. Protein product: CASNRDRDSAAQHF.